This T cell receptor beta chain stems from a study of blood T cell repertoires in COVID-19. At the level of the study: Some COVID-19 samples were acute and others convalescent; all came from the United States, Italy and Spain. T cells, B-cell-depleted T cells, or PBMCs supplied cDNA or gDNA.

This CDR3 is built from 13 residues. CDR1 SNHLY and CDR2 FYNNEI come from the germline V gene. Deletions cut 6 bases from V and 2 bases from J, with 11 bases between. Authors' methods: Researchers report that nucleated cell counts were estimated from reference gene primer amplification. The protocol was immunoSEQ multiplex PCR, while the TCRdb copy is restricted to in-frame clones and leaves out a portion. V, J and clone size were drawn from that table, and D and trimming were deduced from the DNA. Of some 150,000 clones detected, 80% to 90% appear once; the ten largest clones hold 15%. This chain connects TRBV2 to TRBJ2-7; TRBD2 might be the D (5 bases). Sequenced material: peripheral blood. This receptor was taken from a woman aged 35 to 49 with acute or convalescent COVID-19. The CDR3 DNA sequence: TGTGCCAGCAGGACTACCGTAACCTACGAGCAGTACTTC. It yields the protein CASRTTVTYEQYF.